Listed here are 14 T cell receptor beta chains from one sample, sequenced in a study of naive and memory T cell subsets. The SP2 primer and nested alpha and beta constant region primers amplified ligated cDNA in four rounds. TCRdb passed the 5' RACE reads through MiXCR, listing each CDR3 protein once. The table records 55,000 to 70,000 distinct CDR3 sequences, around 7.3% of them present only once. An oligonucleotide containing a UMI was ligated to the 3' end of TCR cDNA. Source of these receptors: a male donor in good health.

This clonotype has at least ten counts. This chain links TRBV27 with TRBJ1-2, with a possible D match to TRBD1 (5 bases). CDR1 and CDR2 (germline): MNHEY, SMNVEV (reference sequence). There are 15 residues in the CDR3. V lost 0 bases and J 7 bases, leaving 15 bases between the germline ends. CDR3 DNA: TGTGCCAGCAGTTTATCAGCAGGGTCGCATACTGGCTACACCTTC. It is translated as CASSLSAGSHTGYTF.

This clonotype was detected ten times or more. V is TRBV14 and J is TRBJ2-3; D tentatively fits TRBD1 or TRBD2 (5 bases each). V gave up 0 bases and J gave up 0 bases, with 7 bases separating them. In germline, CDR1 is SGHDN, CDR2 FVKESK. The CDR3 spans 15 residues. The CDR3 nucleotides are TGTGCCAGCAGCCAAGATTGGGACAGCACAGATACGCAGTATTTT. Translated, it gives CASSQDWDSTDTQYF.

This clonotype was seen more than once but under ten times. The chain uses TRBV2 and TRBJ1-1, with TRBD1 matching 9 bases. There are 17 residues in the CDR3. The germline gives CDR1 SNHLY, CDR2 FYNNEI. V lost 4 bases, J lost 1 base, and 10 bases stayed unmatched. The CDR3 bases are TGTGCCAGCAGTGGGGACAGGGACGGTGTAAGGAACACTGAAGCTTTCTTT. Protein: CASSGDRDGVRNTEAFF.

This clonotype was seen a few times. The rearrangement links TRBV5-5 to TRBJ2-7; TRBD2 aligns across 14 bases. This CDR3 is built from 16 residues. Trimming took 5 bases from V and 2 from J; bases not matched to a gene: 6. The germline gives CDR1 SGHKS, CDR2 YYEKEE (reference sequence). The DNA of the CDR3 is TGTGCCAGCAGACCCGGACTAGCGGGAGGTCCCTACGAGCAGTACTTC. Protein product: CASRPGLAGGPYEQYF.

The table lists this clonotype with many counts. The chain has TRBV5-6 and TRBJ2-4; no clear D gene. This CDR3 has 14 residues. Trimming pared 4 bases from V and 1 base from J, leaving 9 bases between. Germline-derived CDR1 and CDR2 are SGHDT and YYEEEE. The DNA of the CDR3 is TGTGCCAGCAGCCCGCCAGCGGCCAAAAACATTCAGTACTTC. Translating it yields CASSPPAAKNIQYF.

CDR3 DNA: TGTGCCAGCAGCCAAGTATCGGGGTCCAATCAGCCCCAGCATTTT. It yields the protein CASSQVSGSNQPQHF. The chain carries TRBV3-1 and TRBJ1-5; D unclear. In germline, CDR1 is LGHDT, CDR2 YNNKEL (reference sequence). The CDR3 covers 15 residues. V gave up 1 base and J gave up 3 bases, with 10 bases separating them.

This clonotype was seen many times. The rearrangement links TRBV29-1 to TRBJ1-1; 8 bases match TRBD1. Germline trimming cut 6 bases from V and 7 bases from J; bases unmatched to any gene: 1. Germline assignment: CDR1 SQVTM and CDR2 ANQGSEA. This CDR3 is built from 10 residues. The CDR3 DNA follows: TGCAGCGTAGGACAGGGTGAAGCTTTCTTT. Encoded protein: CSVGQGEAFF.

This clonotype has more than one count but fewer than ten. The chain recombines TRBV11-2 with TRBJ1-4; weak D call: TRBD1 (6 bases). Germline loops: CDR1 SGHAT, CDR2 FQNNGV. This CDR3 contains 13 residues. Trimming took off 3 bases at V and 10 bases at J, with 12 bases between the two ends. CDR3 bases: TGTGCCAGCAGCTTGAACAGGGCAGGAAAACTGTTTTTT. Protein product: CASSLNRAGKLFF.

This clonotype was recorded at least ten times. V is TRBV12-3 or TRBV12-4 and J is TRBJ2-2; TRBD2 aligns across 7 bases. The trim removed 4 bases at V and 7 bases at J, leaving 6 bases unmatched. CDR3 length equals 14 residues. This chain's CDR3 is CASSWGGEFGELFF. In DNA form, the CDR3 reads TGTGCCAGCAGTTGGGGAGGGGAGTTCGGGGAGCTGTTTTTT.

In its sample, this clonotype was seen a few times. The V gene is TRBV6-5, the J gene TRBJ1-2, with TRBD1 matching 12 bases. This CDR3 spans 15 amino acids. Germline V gene data show CDR1 as MNHEY and CDR2 as SVGAGI. The ends lost 7 bases at V and 2 bases at J; junction bases unmatched: 5. The CDR3 protein is CASNTGTGGNYGYTF. CDR3 nucleotides: TGTGCCAGCAACACCGGGACAGGGGGCAACTATGGCTACACCTTC.

This chain connects TRBV5-1 to TRBJ2-7; D assignment may be TRBD1 or TRBD2 (5 bases each). CDR1 and CDR2 from the germline V gene are SGHRS and YFSETQ. The CDR3 covers 12 residues. V was pared by 3 bases and J by 6 bases, with 10 bases between. CDR3 nucleotide sequence: TGCGCCAGCAGCTCGAGGGGCCCCGAGCAGTACTTC. Its translation: CASSSRGPEQYF.

This clonotype was counted many times. The gene calls are TRBV7-8 and TRBJ2-5, with a possible D match to TRBD1 (6 bases). CDR1 is SGHVS, CDR2 FQNEAQ, per germline. V gave up 1 base and J gave up 1 base, with 16 bases separating them. The CDR3 covers 17 residues. The chain's CDR3 is CASSLVGAGQSQETQYF. As DNA, the CDR3 is TGTGCCAGCAGCTTAGTGGGGGCCGGGCAGTCCCAAGAGACCCAGTACTTC. Using reference TRBV7-8 and TRBJ2-5 for the parts outside the CDR3, the full variable domain is GAGVSQSPRYKVAKRGQDVALRCDPISGHVSLFWYQQALGQGPEFLTYFQNEAQLDKSGLPSDRFFAERPEGSVSTLKIQRTQQEDSAVYLCASSLVGAGQSQETQYFGPGTRLLVL.

Many counts were recorded for this clonotype. The rearrangement uses TRBV20-1 and TRBJ2-7; 8 nucleotides align to TRBD1. V lost 0 bases to trimming and J lost 4 bases; unmatched junction nucleotides: 5. The V gene's germline CDR1 is DFQATT and CDR2 SNEGSKA (reference sequence). The CDR3 is made up of 14 amino acids. CDR3 sequence reads: CSARDGTGAYEQYF. DNA for the CDR3: TGCAGTGCTAGAGACGGGACAGGAGCTTACGAGCAGTACTTC.

Many counts were recorded for this clonotype. The CDR3 loop reads CASSYSLKSGRTEAFF. The CDR3 nucleotides read TGTGCCAGCAGTTACTCGCTGAAGTCAGGGCGAACTGAAGCTTTCTTT. This rearrangement joins TRBV6-6 to TRBJ1-1, with a weak D call TRBD1 (5 bases). Looked up from germline, CDR1 is MNHNY and CDR2 is SVGAGI (reference sequence). The CDR3 runs 16 residues. The V gene lost 0 bases and the J gene lost 5 bases, with 16 bases spanning the gap.